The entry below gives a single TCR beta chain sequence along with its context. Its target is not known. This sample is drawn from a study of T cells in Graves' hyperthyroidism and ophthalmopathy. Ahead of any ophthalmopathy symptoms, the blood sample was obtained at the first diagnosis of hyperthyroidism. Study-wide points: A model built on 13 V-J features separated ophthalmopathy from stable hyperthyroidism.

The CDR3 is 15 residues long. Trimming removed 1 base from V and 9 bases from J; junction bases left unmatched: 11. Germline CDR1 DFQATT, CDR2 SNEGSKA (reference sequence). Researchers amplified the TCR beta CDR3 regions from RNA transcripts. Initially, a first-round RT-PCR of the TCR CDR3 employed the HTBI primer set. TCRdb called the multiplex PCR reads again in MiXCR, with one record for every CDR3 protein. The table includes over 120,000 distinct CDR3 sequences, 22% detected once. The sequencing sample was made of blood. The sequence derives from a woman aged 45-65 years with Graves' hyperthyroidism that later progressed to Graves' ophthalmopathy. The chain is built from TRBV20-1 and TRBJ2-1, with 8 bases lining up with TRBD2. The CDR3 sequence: CSARAGREGLSEQFF. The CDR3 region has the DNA TGCAGTGCTAGAGCCGGGAGGGAAGGTCTGAGTGAGCAGTTCTTC.